The clone carrying this T cell receptor beta chain was counted between two and nine times. Produced via immunoSEQ multiplex PCR; TCRdb's table is partial and in-frame only. The sample has about 310,000 clones; approximately 89% are singletons. The study recruited people aged roughly 18 to 100 years across roughly 23 US areas. This sample was taken from a study of blood T cell repertoires in COVID-19. The wider study: In each case, the material was cDNA or gDNA derived from T cells, B-cell-depleted T cells, or PBMCs.

The CDR3 has 18 amino acids. Unmatched junction bases numbered 12, after V lost 0 bases and J lost 4 bases. Germline V gene data show CDR1 as SGHRS and CDR2 as YFSETQ. V is TRBV5-1 and J is TRBJ2-5; 10 bases align to TRBD1. Sample: PBMCs or T cells enriched from blood (not recorded which). This receptor was obtained from a woman under 40 who had recovered from COVID-19. This chain's CDR3 is CASSLAAAGTGVRETQYF. In DNA form, the CDR3 reads TGCGCCAGCAGCTTGGCCGCTGCCGGGACAGGGGTCCGAGAGACCCAGTACTTC.